These 10 T cell receptor beta chains came from one sample sequenced in a study of sequential checkpoint blockade in melanoma. Data came from immunoSEQ multiplex PCR; TCRdb stores just in-frame clones and leaves some out. Of about 30,000 clones listed, around 77% are singletons. Treatment noted: randomized to nivolumab then ipilimumab (arm A) or the reverse (arm B). Sequencing was performed on CD8+ T cells sorted from blood (inferred from file names), taken from a patient given nivolumab and ipilimumab in sequence. Source of these receptors: a human donor with melanoma.

This chain joins TRBV5-6 and TRBJ2-3; maybe TRBD2 (7 bases). The CDR3 has 14 amino acids. Germline CDR1 SGHDT, CDR2 YYEEEE. The germline V and J ends were trimmed by 1 base and 8 bases, with 14 bases remaining between them. CDR3 sequence reads: CASSLPGGPGTQYF. The CDR3 DNA reads TGTGCCAGCAGCTTGCCGGGGGGCCCTGGTACGCAGTATTTT.

This sequence joins TRBV21-1 and TRBJ2-1; the tabulated D call, TRBD2, remains unverified against the DNA. TRBV21-1 is termed a pseudogene. This CDR3 is 16 amino acids long. The DNA for the CDR3 is TGTGCCAGCAGCAAAGACCCCAGACTTTTCTACAATGAGCAGTTCTTC. Amino acid sequence: CASSKDPRLFYNEQFF.

V gene TRBV6-5 combines with J gene TRBJ2-2, with D perhaps TRBD2 (5 bases). CDR1 and CDR2 from the germline V gene are MNHEY and SVGAGI. Trimming removed 0 bases at V and 4 bases at J, with 12 bases between. The CDR3 length is 16 residues. The CDR3, as DNA: TGTGCCAGCAGTTACTCGGCCCTAGCATTCACCGGGGAGCTGTTTTTT. Residues: CASSYSALAFTGELFF.

This clone occurred once. V usage is TRBV7-2 and J usage is TRBJ1-3; D is possibly TRBD1 (6 bases). Germline V CDR1 and CDR2: SGHTA, FQGNSA. Trimming cost V 7 bases and J 8 bases, with 15 bases left between them. The CDR3 loop spans 13 amino acids. CDR3 in amino acids: CASNRGGVDTIYF. Here the CDR3 DNA reads TGTGCCAGCAACCGAGGGGGGGTAGACACCATATATTTT.

V gene TRBV9 combines with J gene TRBJ1-6; 7 bases map to TRBD1. J was trimmed by 10 bases and V by 0 bases; bases with no gene match: 7. Germline lookup yields CDR1 SGDLS and CDR2 YYNGEE. The CDR3 sequence is 15 residues long. CDR3 region: CASSVGLGGISPLHF. CDR3 nucleotide sequence: TGTGCCAGCAGCGTAGGTCTAGGGGGCATATCACCCCTCCACTTT.

J is TRBJ1-2 and V is TRBV9; D possibly corresponds to TRBD1 (5 bases). CDR3 size: 15 residues. The V end lost 4 bases, the J end lost 3 bases, and 16 bases lay between the germline ends. Germline V lookup: CDR1 SGDLS, CDR2 YYNGEE. The CDR3 DNA is TGTGCCAGCAGCACGCCGGACACACTTTACTATGGCTACACCTTC. This encodes CASSTPDTLYYGYTF.

The chain has TRBV4-1 and TRBJ1-2, with D possibly TRBD1 on 5 matching bases. The CDR3 covers 13 residues. Trimming left V 1 base short and J 6 bases short, with 9 bases between. Germline CDR1 reads MGHRA; CDR2 reads YSYEKL. CDR3 in DNA: TGCGCCAGCAGCCAAGGGACATCAAATGGCTACACCTTC. Amino acid sequence: CASSQGTSNGYTF.

The rearrangement joins TRBV5-1 to TRBJ1-2; 9 nucleotides align to TRBD1. V was clipped by 4 bases and J by 3 bases; unmatched bases: 10. The CDR3 sequence is 16 residues long. Germline CDR1 SGHRS, CDR2 YFSETQ. In nucleotides, the CDR3 is TGCGCCAGCAGCCAAACCGGGACAGGGAATGACTATGGCTACACCTTC. Its protein is CASSQTGTGNDYGYTF.

V gene TRBV29-1 combines with J gene TRBJ2-5; perhaps TRBD2 as D (5 bases). Judging by the DNA end, TRBJ2-7 fits better; the J call may be wrong. The CDR3 length is 14 residues. Per the germline V gene, CDR1 is SQVTM and CDR2 is ANQGSEA. The CDR3 region has the DNA TGCAGCGTTGTGGGAGACGGTAGCTCCTACGAGCAGTACTTC. Protein: CSVVGDGSSYEQYF.

As regards this clone: Other DNA variants within this sample encode the same CDR3. The rearrangement uses TRBV6-1 and TRBJ2-7; D is possibly TRBD2 (6 bases). This CDR3 has 13 residues. Germline CDR1 MNHNS, CDR2 SASEGT. Trimming removed 5 bases at V and 2 bases at J, with 10 bases between. CDR3 DNA: TGTGCCAGCAGTCACCGGGAGACCTACGAGCAGTACTTC. It translates to CASSHRETYEQYF.